A selection of T cell receptor beta chains follows, all from one sample in a study of cytomegalovirus exposure and HLA in healthy donors. This table comes from immunoSEQ multiplex PCR, and its TCRdb copy is limited to in-frame clones, with some not included. This table has fewer than 200,000 clones, around 80% appearing once. Material for sequencing was PBMCs. The receptors were gathered from a woman in her thirties or forties in good health and CMV-seronegative. The CDR3 runs from the conserved cysteine through the conserved F or W. The D gene is left open where the match is weak. Expanded clones are given a class, and other clones once, few, many or no size at all.

TRBJ1-6 | TRBV4-1 | TRBD1 | - | CASGPGQYNSPLHF | TGCGCCAGCGGACCGGGACAGTATAATTCACCCCTCCACTTT
TRBJ1-1 | TRBV5-1 | - | - | CASSQPGEVEAFF | TGCGCCAGCAGCCAACCTGGAGAGGTTGAAGCTTTCTTT
TRBJ2-1 | TRBV4-1 | TRBD2 | - | CASSQDRLAGGITFF | TGCGCCAGCAGCCAAGATCGACTAGCGGGAGGAATCACGTTCTTC
TRBJ1-5 | TRBV6-1 | - | - | CASSEAPGTLHQPQHF | TGTGCCAGCAGTGAAGCCCCCGGGACATTACATCAGCCCCAGCATTTT
TRBJ2-3 | TRBV7-2 | TRBD2 | - | CASSFRIGTSASTDTQYF | TGTGCCAGCAGCTTCCGGATCGGGACTAGCGCTAGCACAGATACGCAGTATTTT
TRBJ2-1 | TRBV6-5 | - | once | CASSPDSSYNEQFF | TGTGCCAGCAGCCCGGACAGCTCCTACAATGAGCAGTTCTTC
TRBJ2-1 | TRBV7-3 | TRBD1 | - | CASSLETGVGEQFF | TGTGCCAGCAGCTTGGAGACAGGGGTTGGCGAGCAGTTCTTC
TRBJ1-5 | TRBV28 | - | - | CASSLRGGTNQPQHF | TGTGCCAGCAGTTTAAGAGGGGGTACAAATCAGCCCCAGCATTTT
TRBJ1-2 | TRBV5-1 | - | - | CASRQTNYGYTF | TGCGCCAGCAGACAGACTAACTATGGCTACACCTTC
TRBJ1-5 | TRBV2 | - | - | CASREPFSNQPQHF | TGTGCCAGCAGGGAGCCTTTTAGCAATCAGCCCCAGCATTTT